These 18 T cell receptor beta chains were sequenced from one sample in a study of cytomegalovirus exposure and HLA in healthy donors. Primers for the PCR totalled 60 Vbeta and 13 Jbeta. Repertoires were generated with immunoSEQ multiplex PCR, while TCRdb's copy carries only in-frame clones and drops some. Among approximately 200,000 clones, around 80% were seen once, and the ten largest hold nearly 4.5%. Sequencing was carried out using PBMCs. These receptors originate from a young woman in good health and CMV-seropositive.

The V gene is TRBV11-2, the J gene TRBJ1-4, with 10 bases lining up with TRBD1. Germline V gives CDR1 SGHAT, CDR2 FQNNGV. With V trimmed by 4 bases and J by 7 bases, 3 bases remained unmatched. The CDR3 runs 14 residues. The CDR3 DNA reads as TGTGCCAGCAGCTCGGGACAGGGGAGTGAAAAACTGTTTTTT. Protein product: CASSSGQGSEKLFF.

V is TRBV5-4 and J is TRBJ2-1, with D perhaps TRBD1 (6 bases). Per the germline V gene, CDR1 is SGHNT and CDR2 is YYREEE (reference sequence). The CDR3 contains 16 residues. V lost 5 bases to trimming and J lost 10 bases, with 25 bases between them. CDR3 in DNA: TGTGCCAGCAGATTGCGGATCGGCCAAGGGGGTCCAGAGCAGTTCTTC. It specifies CASRLRIGQGGPEQFF.

The rearrangement joins TRBV5-6 to TRBJ1-2; D not certain. The germline V gene has CDR1 SGHDT and CDR2 YYEEEE. V lost 0 bases, J lost 7 bases, and 10 bases lay in between. The CDR3 totals 13 residues. CDR3 bases: TGTGCCAGCAGCTTGGTGCGTTTTTCTGGCTACACCTTC. It encodes CASSLVRFSGYTF. The full variable domain, its missing parts supplied by reference TRBV5-6 and TRBJ1-2, is DAGVTQSPTHLIKTRGQQVTLRCSPKSGHDTVSWYQQALGQGPQFIFQYYEEEERQRGNFPDRFSGHQFPNYSSELNVNALLLGDSALYLCASSLVRFSGYTFGSGTRLTVV.

The chain carries TRBV19 and TRBJ2-3; D remains unclear. Trimming pared 5 bases from V and 1 base from J, leaving 22 bases between. This CDR3 has 18 residues. Germline V gene data show CDR1 as LNHDA and CDR2 as SQIVND (reference sequence). This CDR3 is CASSPYSHPGRGTDTQYF. The CDR3 DNA reads TGTGCCAGTAGTCCCTACAGCCACCCTGGGCGAGGCACAGATACGCAGTATTTT.

The chain's CDR3 is CASSQPAGTTGNGYTF. The CDR3 DNA reads TGCGCCAGCAGCCAACCCGCTGGGACAACCGGGAATGGCTACACCTTC. The chain recombines TRBV4-1 with TRBJ1-2, with TRBD1 as a possible D gene (6 bases). The CDR3 covers 16 residues. V lost 2 bases to trimming and J lost 6 bases, with 19 bases between them. Germline loops: CDR1 MGHRA, CDR2 YSYEKL.

The CDR3 DNA reads TGTGCCGGGGAGGGATTCAACGAGCAGTACTTC. As protein: CAGEGFNEQYF. V is TRBV30 and J is TRBJ2-7; 7 nucleotides line up with TRBD2. CDR1 is GTSNPN and CDR2 is SVGIG in the germline V gene (reference sequence). With V trimmed by 8 bases and J by 5 bases, 6 bases remained unmatched. The CDR3 has 11 amino acids. The variable domain in full, with the rest retrieved from reference TRBV30 and TRBJ2-7, is SQTIHQWPATLVQPVGSPLSLECTVEGTSNPNLYWYRQAAGRGLQLLFYSVGIGQISSEVPQNLSASRPQDRQFILSSKKLLLSDSGFYLCAGEGFNEQYFGPGTRLTVT.

This CDR3 is CASSRSGRSWETQYF. In nucleotides, the CDR3 is TGTGCCAGCAGCCGCAGTGGCAGGTCTTGGGAGACCCAGTACTTC. The chain uses TRBV7-6 and TRBJ2-5, with unresolved D. V was trimmed by 5 bases and J by 5 bases, leaving 18 bases between them. The CDR3 loop spans 15 amino acids. Germline CDR1 is SGHVS and CDR2 is FNYEAQ.

This clone was counted only a few times. V is TRBV19 and J is TRBJ1-4; D not certain. Between the trimmed V and J ends, which lost 3 bases and 0 bases, there was a span of 8 bases. This CDR3 spans 15 amino acids. CDR1 is LNHDA and CDR2 is SQIVND in the germline V gene (reference sequence). The CDR3 here is CASSIPPATNEKLFF. The DNA of the CDR3 is TGTGCCAGTAGTATCCCCCCCGCAACTAATGAAAAACTGTTTTTT.

The rearrangement joins TRBV4-1 to TRBJ1-5; 7 bases fit TRBD1. V gave up 2 bases and J gave up 5 bases; unmatched junction bases: 3. Per the germline V gene, CDR1 is MGHRA and CDR2 is YSYEKL. The CDR3 spans 14 residues. The CDR3 reads CASSQRDRDQPQHF. CDR3 DNA sequence: TGCGCCAGCAGCCAACGGGACAGAGATCAGCCCCAGCATTTT.

This clone was seen a few times. CDR3 DNA: TGCGCCAGCAGCCGACCGGGATCAAGGGAGGCTTTCTTT. Encoded protein: CASSRPGSREAFF. The chain recombines TRBV4-1 with TRBJ1-1; D is ambiguous. The CDR3 extends over 13 amino acids. Germline V CDR1 and CDR2: MGHRA, YSYEKL. Trimming removed 4 bases at V and 11 bases at J, with 17 bases between.

V and J are TRBV5-1 and TRBJ1-1; TRBD1 might be the D (5 bases). V shed 0 bases and J shed 8 bases, with 14 bases lying between them. The CDR3 has 14 amino acids. Germline V gives CDR1 SGHRS, CDR2 YFSETQ. The CDR3 DNA follows: TGCGCCAGCAGCTTGGCGGGCAGGGAACGGGAAGCTTTCTTT. Protein: CASSLAGREREAFF.

This clone was detected only once. The rearrangement links TRBV5-5 to TRBJ1-2; TRBD1 matches 12 bases. CDR1 is SGHKS and CDR2 is YYEKEE in the germline V gene (reference sequence). This CDR3 is 16 amino acids long. V lost 4 bases to trimming and J lost 7 bases; unmatched junction nucleotides: 11. CDR3 DNA: TGTGCCAGCAGCCAGGGGGGACAGGGGGCTTCACTTGGCTACACCTTC. Translation gives CASSQGGQGASLGYTF.

This sequence joins TRBV4-2 and TRBJ2-7; TRBD2 aligns across 8 bases. Trimming at V came to 0 bases and at J to 2 bases, leaving 9 bases not matched to a gene. Looked up from germline, CDR1 is LGHNA and CDR2 is YNFKEQ. This CDR3 region has 17 residues. Here the CDR3 DNA reads TGTGCCAGCAGCCAAGATGGTCAGCGGGGGACCACCTACGAGCAGTACTTC. Its protein is CASSQDGQRGTTYEQYF.

The DNA for the CDR3 is TGTGCCAGCAGCCTAGGAGGGACCTTAGGGGAGACCCAGTACTTC. This sequence encodes CASSLGGTLGETQYF. The chain joins TRBV14 to TRBJ2-5; D possibly corresponds to TRBD2 (6 bases). Looked up from germline, CDR1 is SGHDN and CDR2 is FVKESK. The CDR3 totals 15 residues. V was cut by 4 bases and J by 5 bases, with 17 bases left in between.

This clone was found once. The J gene is TRBJ1-2, the V gene TRBV6-5; 7 nucleotides agree with TRBD1. The CDR3 is 12 amino acids. V was clipped by 6 bases and J by 7 bases; unmatched bases: 5. CDR1 is MNHEY and CDR2 is SVGAGI in the germline V gene. Here the CDR3 DNA reads TGTGCCAGCAGCCGAGGGGGCTCTGGCTACACCTTC. Its translation is CASSRGGSGYTF.

V usage is TRBV12-5 and J usage is TRBJ1-4; 11 bases fit TRBD1. Looked up from germline, CDR1 is LGHNT and CDR2 is FRNRAP. V was pared by 6 bases and J by 7 bases, with 4 bases of the junction left unmatched. The CDR3 runs 14 residues. CDR3 in amino acids: CASGGGTGGEKLFF. The CDR3 nucleotides are TGTGCTAGTGGCGGAGGGACAGGGGGTGAAAAACTGTTTTTT.

The sample holds one count of this clone. The chain links TRBV2 to TRBJ2-7; a possible D gene is TRBD1 (5 bases). V was clipped by 7 bases and J by 4 bases, with 11 bases between them. CDR1 and CDR2 from the germline V gene are SNHLY and FYNNEI. The CDR3 is 12 residues long. The CDR3 DNA sequence: TGTGCCAGCACGCAGGGTGGGTACGAGCAGTACTTC. Protein sequence: CASTQGGYEQYF.

V and J are TRBV7-9 and TRBJ1-2, with D possibly TRBD1 on 5 matching bases. V was clipped by 5 bases and J by 6 bases, with 19 bases between them. CDR1 and CDR2 from the germline V gene are SEHNR and FQNEAQ (reference sequence). This CDR3 has 15 amino acids. The CDR3 region has the DNA TGTGCCAGCAGCCTAACCACAGGACCCTTCCATGGCTACACCTTC. It is translated as CASSLTTGPFHGYTF.